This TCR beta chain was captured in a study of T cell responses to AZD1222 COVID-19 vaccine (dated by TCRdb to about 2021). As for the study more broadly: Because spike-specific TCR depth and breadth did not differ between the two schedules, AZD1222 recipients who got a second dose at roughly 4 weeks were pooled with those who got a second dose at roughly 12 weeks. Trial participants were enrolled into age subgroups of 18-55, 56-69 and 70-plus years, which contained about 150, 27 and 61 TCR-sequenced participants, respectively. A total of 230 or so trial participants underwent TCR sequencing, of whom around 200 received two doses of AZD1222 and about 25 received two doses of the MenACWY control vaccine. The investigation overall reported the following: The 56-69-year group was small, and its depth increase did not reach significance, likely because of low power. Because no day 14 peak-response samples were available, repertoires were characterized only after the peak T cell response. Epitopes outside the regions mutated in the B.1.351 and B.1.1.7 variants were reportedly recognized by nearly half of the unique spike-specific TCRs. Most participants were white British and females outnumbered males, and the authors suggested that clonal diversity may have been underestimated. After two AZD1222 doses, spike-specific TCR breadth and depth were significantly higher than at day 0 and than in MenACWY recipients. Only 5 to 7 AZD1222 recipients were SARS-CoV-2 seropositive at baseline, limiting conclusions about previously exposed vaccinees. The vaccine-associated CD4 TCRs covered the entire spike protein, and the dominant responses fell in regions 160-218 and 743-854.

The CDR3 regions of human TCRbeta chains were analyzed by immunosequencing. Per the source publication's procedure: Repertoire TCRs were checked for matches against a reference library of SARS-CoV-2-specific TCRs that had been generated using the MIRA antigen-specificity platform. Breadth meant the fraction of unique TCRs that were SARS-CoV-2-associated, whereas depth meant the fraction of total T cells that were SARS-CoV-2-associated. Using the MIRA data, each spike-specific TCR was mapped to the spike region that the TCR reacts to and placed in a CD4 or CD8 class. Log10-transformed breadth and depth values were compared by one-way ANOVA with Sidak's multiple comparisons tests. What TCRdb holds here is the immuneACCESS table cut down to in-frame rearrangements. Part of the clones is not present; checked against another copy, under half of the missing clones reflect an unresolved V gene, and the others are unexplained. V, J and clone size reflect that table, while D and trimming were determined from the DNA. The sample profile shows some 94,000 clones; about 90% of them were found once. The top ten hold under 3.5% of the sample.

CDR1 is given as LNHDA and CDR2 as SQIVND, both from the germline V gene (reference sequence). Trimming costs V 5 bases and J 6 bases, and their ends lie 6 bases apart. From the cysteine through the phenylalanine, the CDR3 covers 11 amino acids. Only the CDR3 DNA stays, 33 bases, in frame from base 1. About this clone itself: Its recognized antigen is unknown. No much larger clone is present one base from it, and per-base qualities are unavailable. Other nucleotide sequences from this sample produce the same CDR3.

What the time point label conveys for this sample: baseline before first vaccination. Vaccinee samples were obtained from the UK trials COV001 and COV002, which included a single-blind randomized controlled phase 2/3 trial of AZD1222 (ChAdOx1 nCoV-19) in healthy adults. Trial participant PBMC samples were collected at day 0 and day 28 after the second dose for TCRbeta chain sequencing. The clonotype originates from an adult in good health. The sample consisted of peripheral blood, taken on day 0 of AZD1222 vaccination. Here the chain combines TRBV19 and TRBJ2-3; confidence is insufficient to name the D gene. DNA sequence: TGTGCCAGTAGTCTCTCTGATACGCAGTATTTT. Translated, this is CASSLSDTQYF.